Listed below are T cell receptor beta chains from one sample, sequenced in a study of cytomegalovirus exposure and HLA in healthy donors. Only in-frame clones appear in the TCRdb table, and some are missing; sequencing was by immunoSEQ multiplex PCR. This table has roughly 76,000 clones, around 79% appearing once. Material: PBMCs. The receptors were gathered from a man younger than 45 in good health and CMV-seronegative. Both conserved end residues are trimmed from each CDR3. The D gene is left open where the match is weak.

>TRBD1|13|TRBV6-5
ASSYGTVHNSPLH
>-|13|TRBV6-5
ASSRTASNTGELF
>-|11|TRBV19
ASSRSQANEQF
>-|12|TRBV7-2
ASSDQQGNTEAF
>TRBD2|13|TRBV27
ASSLRGGGTYEQY
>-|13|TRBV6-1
ASTSMTGAAYEQY
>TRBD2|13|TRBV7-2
ASSLDGLAGGTQY
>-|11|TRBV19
ASRDLVGQPQH
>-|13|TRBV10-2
ASSEQAPGADTQY
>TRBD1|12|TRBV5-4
ASDSGGRGSEAF
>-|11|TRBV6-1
ASSDGRANEQY
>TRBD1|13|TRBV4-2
ASSQARQGAYEQY
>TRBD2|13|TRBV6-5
ASRPGTSGVGGQF
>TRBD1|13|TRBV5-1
ASSLWGQGYEKLF
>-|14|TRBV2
ASRPIDSSYNSPLH
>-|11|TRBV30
AWSRGSLTEQY